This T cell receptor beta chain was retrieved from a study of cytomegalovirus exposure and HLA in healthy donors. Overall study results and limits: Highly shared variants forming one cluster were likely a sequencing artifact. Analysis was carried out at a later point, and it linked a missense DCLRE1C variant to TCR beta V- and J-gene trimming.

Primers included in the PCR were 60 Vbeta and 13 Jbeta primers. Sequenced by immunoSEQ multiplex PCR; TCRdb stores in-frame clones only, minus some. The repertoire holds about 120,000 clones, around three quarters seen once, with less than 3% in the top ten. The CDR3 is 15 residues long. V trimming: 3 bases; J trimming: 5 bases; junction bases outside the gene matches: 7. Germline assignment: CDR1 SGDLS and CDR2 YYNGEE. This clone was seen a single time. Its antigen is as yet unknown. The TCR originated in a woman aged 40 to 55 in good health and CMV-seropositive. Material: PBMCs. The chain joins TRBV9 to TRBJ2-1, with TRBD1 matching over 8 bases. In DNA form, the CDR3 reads TGTGCCAGCAGCGCCGAGGGACAGGCCCACAATGAGCAGTTCTTC. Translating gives CASSAEGQAHNEQFF.